This T cell receptor beta chain appears in the sequencing data of a study of blood T cell repertoires in COVID-19. Study information: COVID-19 samples, acute and convalescent, were from the United States, Italy and Spain. PBMCs, B-cell-depleted T cells, or T cells provided the cDNA or gDNA that made up the material.

Original processing methods: Nucleated cell number was recorded as an estimate derived from reference gene primer amplification. Repertoires were generated with immunoSEQ multiplex PCR, while TCRdb's copy carries only in-frame clones and drops some. Clone size and the V and J calls come from that table; the DNA yielded D and trimming. The data contain just under 60,000 clones, around nine tenths of them seen just once; the ten biggest clones take up nearly 7.5%. The J segment lost 4 bases and the V segment lost 2 bases, leaving 5 bases of the junction unmatched. CDR3 size: 15 residues. Germline V gene data show CDR1 as SGHDT and CDR2 as YYEEEE. A few counts support this clone.

The sample taken for sequencing was peripheral blood. The clonotype comes from a human donor with active COVID-19. The donor label of this sample is uncertain. The V gene is TRBV5-6, the J gene TRBJ2-1, with 8 nucleotides matching TRBD2. The CDR3 DNA is TGTGCCAGCAGCTTTACTAGCGGCCTATACAATGAGCAGTTCTTC. Protein: CASSFTSGLYNEQFF.